Sequencing of this T cell receptor (beta chain) was carried out in a study of cytomegalovirus exposure and HLA in healthy donors. Study-level results: TCR beta sequences numbering around 15,000 were associated with HLA alleles at 0.05 false discovery rate in a later analysis.

The PCR used 60 Vbeta and 13 Jbeta primers. The repertoire was sequenced with immunoSEQ multiplex PCR; TCRdb's copy has only in-frame clones and lacks some. The table shows approximately 92,000 clones, with just under 70% occurring only once. Remarks on this clone: Its antigen remains unidentified.

CDR1 is GTSNPN, CDR2 SVGIG, per germline (reference sequence). V was pared by 7 bases and J by 0 bases, with 10 bases between. The CDR3 consists of 13 residues. V is TRBV30 and J is TRBJ1-3; possible D gene TRBD1, 5 bases. This receptor was taken from a man over 45 in good health and CMV-seronegative. The sample consisted of PBMCs. The CDR3 spells CALDITSGNTIYF. In DNA, the CDR3 is TGTGCCTTGGACATAACCTCTGGAAACACCATATATTTT.